These 13 T cell receptor beta chains were sequenced from one sample in a study of T cell responses to AZD1222 COVID-19 vaccine. The table came from immunoSEQ multiplex PCR; TCRdb's copy has only in-frame clones and leaves some out. The sample has some 150,000 clones, 85% to 95% seen once. The sequenced sample was peripheral blood, obtained on day 0 of AZD1222 vaccination. The source is an adult in good health.

The chain carries TRBV30 and TRBJ1-2, with no clear D. V lost 0 bases and J lost 6, with 11 bases in between. The CDR3 runs to 13 residues. Germline CDR1 and CDR2: GTSNPN and SVGIG (reference sequence). The DNA for the CDR3 is TGTGCCTGGAGTGTAAGTTGGTTCGATGGCTACACCTTC. It yields the protein CAWSVSWFDGYTF.

The rearrangement links TRBV20-1 to TRBJ1-2, with a possible D match to TRBD1 (5 bases). V dropped 3 bases and J dropped 4 bases, with 12 bases sitting between them. The CDR3 runs 13 residues. Per the germline V gene, CDR1 is DFQATT and CDR2 is SNEGSKA (reference sequence). CDR3 DNA sequence: TGCAGTGCTAGTGGGGGGTACGGCTATGGCTACACCTTC. Its translation is CSASGGYGYGYTF.

The J gene is TRBJ1-5, the V gene TRBV19, with D unresolved. Germline lookup yields CDR1 LNHDA and CDR2 SQIVND (reference sequence). This CDR3 is built from 13 residues. The germline V and J ends were trimmed by 8 bases and 6 bases, with 14 bases remaining between them. The CDR3: CASLRGWGQPQHF. The CDR3 nucleotides read TGTGCCAGTCTCCGCGGGTGGGGTCAGCCCCAGCATTTT.

The J gene is TRBJ1-2, the V gene TRBV2; D is undetermined. CDR3 length equals 13 residues. Trimming removed 7 bases from V and 7 bases from J, with 16 bases in between. CDR1 is SNHLY and CDR2 is FYNNEI in the germline V gene. Here the CDR3 reads CASNPPLRSGYTF. CDR3 bases: TGTGCCAGCAACCCTCCGCTTCGGTCTGGCTACACCTTC.

This clone was picked up one time. This chain joins TRBV12-3 or TRBV12-4 and TRBJ2-1, with 8 bases matching TRBD2. The CDR3 length is 13 residues. The ends lost 6 bases at V and 7 bases at J; junction bases unmatched: 5. The DNA of the CDR3 is TGTGCCAGCAGCTGGTCGGGGGGGAATGAGCAGTTCTTC. Protein sequence: CASSWSGGNEQFF.

The chain links TRBV7-2 to TRBJ2-7; no clear D gene. Germline V gene data show CDR1 as SGHTA and CDR2 as FQGNSA. V shed 5 bases and J shed 0 bases, with 14 bases lying between them. This CDR3 spans 15 amino acids. CDR3 sequence (DNA): TGTGCCAGCAGCCCTAATGCTGGGAACTCCTACGAGCAGTACTTC. This codes for CASSPNAGNSYEQYF.

The chain carries TRBV11-2 and TRBJ2-1, with D perhaps TRBD1 or TRBD2 (5 bases each). Trimming took off 2 bases at V and 0 bases at J, with 8 bases between the two ends. The V gene's germline CDR1 is SGHAT and CDR2 FQNNGV. This CDR3 comprises 15 residues. The CDR3 loop reads CASSLFGTSYNEQFF. The CDR3 region has the DNA TGTGCCAGCAGCTTATTTGGGACCTCCTACAATGAGCAGTTCTTC.

CDR3 nucleotide sequence: TGCAGTGCTAGTCCGGGGAGCTCCTATAATTCACCCCTCCACTTT. Protein product: CSASPGSSYNSPLHF. The chain couples TRBV20-1 to TRBJ1-6, with D unclear. The CDR3 consists of 15 residues. The V gene's germline CDR1 is DFQATT and CDR2 SNEGSKA (reference sequence). V gave up 3 bases and J gave up 0 bases, with 9 bases separating them.

CDR3 nucleotide sequence: TGTGCCAGCAGCACGGGGGACAGGAAGAATCAGCCCCAGCATTTT. This translates into CASSTGDRKNQPQHF. The chain combines TRBV7-9 with TRBJ1-5; 8 nucleotides agree with TRBD1. CDR1 and CDR2 (germline): SEHNR, FQNEAQ (reference sequence). This CDR3 comprises 15 residues. With V trimmed by 5 bases and J by 4 bases, 7 bases remained unmatched.

This chain uses TRBV27 with TRBJ1-6; D is ambiguous. Germline V gene lookup returns CDR1 MNHEY and CDR2 SMNVEV (reference sequence). The CDR3 loop spans 13 amino acids. Trimming left V 5 bases short and J 14 bases short, with 16 bases between. The CDR3 DNA is TGTGCCAGCAGTGTAAGCCTCCGACATGCCCTCCACTTT. It translates to CASSVSLRHALHF.

The chain joins TRBV20-1 to TRBJ1-2, with D hard to call. CDR3 length: 11 amino acids. V was pared by 5 bases and J by 4 bases, with 8 bases between. The germline gives CDR1 DFQATT, CDR2 SNEGSKA (reference sequence). CDR3: CSAGPLYGYTF. The CDR3 DNA reads as TGCAGTGCTGGACCGCTCTATGGCTACACCTTC.

The chain combines TRBV29-1 with TRBJ2-2, with D possibly being TRBD1 (6 bases). Germline-derived CDR1 and CDR2 are SQVTM and ANQGSEA. This CDR3 has 14 amino acids. V lost 7 bases and J lost 3, with 15 bases in between. The CDR3 sequence: CSGGHSRDTGELFF. Written as DNA, the CDR3 is TGCAGCGGGGGGCATTCGCGAGACACCGGGGAGCTGTTTTTT.

To note about this clone: The same CDR3 is also encoded by other DNA sequences in this sample. The chain carries TRBV5-4 and TRBJ2-5; D is possibly TRBD1 or TRBD2 (5 bases each). Germline V gene sequence: CDR1 SGHNT, CDR2 YYREEE (reference sequence). The CDR3 loop spans 13 amino acids. Trimming pared 0 bases from V and 5 bases from J, leaving 8 bases between. This CDR3 is CASSLDWGETQYF. The CDR3 bases are TGTGCCAGCAGCTTGGACTGGGGGGAGACCCAGTACTTC.